The 9 T cell receptor beta chains in this list originate from one sample, sequenced in a study of PD-1 blockade in classical Hodgkin lymphoma. Sequenced by immunoSEQ multiplex PCR; TCRdb stores in-frame clones only, minus some. The sample lists about 86,000 clones; roughly 90% were seen once. In every patient, relapse followed autologous stem cell transplantation, while exposure to brentuximab vedotin differed. Sample: peripheral blood mononuclear cells (PBMCs), taken at baseline. The receptors derive from a human donor with classical Hodgkin lymphoma.

The rearrangement uses TRBV30 and TRBJ1-2, with 10 nucleotides matching TRBD1. There are 16 residues in the CDR3. Germline-derived CDR1 and CDR2 are GTSNPN and SVGIG (reference sequence). After removal of 5 bases from V and 4 bases from J, the junction contained 13 bases not matched to a gene. CDR3 in DNA: TGTGCCTGGTCCACTCCGGGACAGGGGTCTACCTATGGCTACACCTTC. Translation: CAWSTPGQGSTYGYTF.

The chain recombines TRBV10-2 with TRBJ2-7; unclear D gene. Looked up from germline, CDR1 is WSHSY and CDR2 is SAAADI. This CDR3 has 11 residues. Trimming pared 3 bases from V and 9 bases from J, leaving 9 bases between. CDR3 sequence reads: CASSDGLGQYF. Here the CDR3 DNA reads TGCGCCAGCAGTGACGGATTGGGGCAGTACTTC.

The V call is TRBV2, the J call TRBJ2-1; the match to TRBD2 covers 7 bases. The V gene's germline CDR1 is SNHLY and CDR2 FYNNEI. This CDR3 region has 16 residues. V lost 7 bases and J lost 1; bases outside the gene matches: 10. The CDR3, as DNA: TGTGCCAGCATGGGAGGGCGGGACTTATCCTACAATGAGCAGTTCTTC. Translating gives CASMGGRDLSYNEQFF. Based on the CDR3 plus reference TRBV2 and TRBJ2-1, the full variable domain is EPEVTQTPSHQVTQMGQEVILRCVPISNHLYFYWYRQILGQKVEFLVSFYNNEISEKSEIFDDQFSVERPDGSNFTLKIRSTKLEDSAMYFCASMGGRDLSYNEQFFGPGTRLTVL.

The CDR3 is CASMWGNNQPQHF. CDR3 coding DNA: TGTGCCAGCATGTGGGGAAACAATCAGCCCCAGCATTTT. The chain links TRBV2 to TRBJ1-5, with unresolved D. V was shortened by 7 bases and J by 3 bases, with 10 bases between the two germline ends. The CDR3 loop spans 13 amino acids. Germline CDR1 reads SNHLY; CDR2 reads FYNNEI.

This chain joins TRBV7-9 and TRBJ2-1; perhaps TRBD1 as D (6 bases). The CDR3 is 18 residues long. The V and J ends lost 0 bases and 5 bases respectively, with 20 bases between them. Germline CDR1 and CDR2: SEHNR and FQNEAQ (reference sequence). The CDR3 sequence is CASSLALLKGQRNNEQFF. The CDR3 nucleotides are TGTGCCAGCAGCTTAGCGCTATTAAAGGGACAAAGGAACAATGAGCAGTTCTTC.

The chain recombines TRBV14 with TRBJ2-3; D remains unclear. Per the germline V gene, CDR1 is SGHDN and CDR2 is FVKESK. The CDR3 has 11 amino acids. V was pared by 4 bases and J by 6 bases, with 5 bases between. The CDR3 spells CASSLYDTQYF. The CDR3 coding sequence is TGTGCCAGCAGCCTTTACGATACGCAGTATTTT. The whole variable domain, remainder taken from reference TRBV14 and TRBJ2-3, is EAGVTQFPSHSVIEKGQTVTLRCDPISGHDNLYWYRRVMGKEIKFLLHFVKESKQDESGMPNNRFLAERTGGTYSTLKVQPAELEDSGVYFCASSLYDTQYFGPGTRLTVL.

The chain recombines TRBV2 with TRBJ2-3; 10 bases align to TRBD2. This CDR3 comprises 20 residues. The junction had 19 bases not matched to a gene; V was cut back by 7 bases and J by 0 bases. Germline V gives CDR1 SNHLY, CDR2 FYNNEI. The CDR3 DNA reads TGTGCCAGCATCCCCGGGGTAGCGGGAGGCCTTTCCTTGAGCACAGATACGCAGTATTTT. Protein sequence: CASIPGVAGGLSLSTDTQYF. The whole variable domain, filled in from reference TRBV2 and TRBJ2-3, reads EPEVTQTPSHQVTQMGQEVILRCVPISNHLYFYWYRQILGQKVEFLVSFYNNEISEKSEIFDDQFSVERPDGSNFTLKIRSTKLEDSAMYFCASIPGVAGGLSLSTDTQYFGPGTRLTVL.

The J gene is TRBJ1-3, the V gene TRBV6-6; D not resolved. The V end was cut by 6 bases, the J end by 2 bases, with 17 bases between. CDR1 MNHNY and CDR2 SVGAGI come from the germline V gene (reference sequence). The CDR3 extends over 16 amino acids. DNA of the CDR3: TGTGCCAGCAGCAAGAGGGAGGGAACCCCTGGAAACACCATATATTTT. Its protein product is CASSKREGTPGNTIYF.

CDR3 amino acids: CASSGGSSGNTIYF. Here the CDR3 DNA reads TGCGCCAGCAGCGGCGGGTCCTCTGGAAACACCATATATTTT. The chain is built from TRBV5-1 and TRBJ1-3; D unresolved. The CDR3 spans 14 residues. The germline V gene has CDR1 SGHRS and CDR2 YFSETQ. The V end was cut by 4 bases, the J end by 0 bases, with 8 bases between.